The T cell receptor beta chain described here comes from a study of response to subunit inactivated influenza vaccine (dated by TCRdb to 2016 to 2019). General notes on the study: Deep quantitative T cell receptor repertoire profiling was used in the study to track responses to a trivalent subunit inactivated influenza vaccine. Overall results and qualifications from the work: The authors proposed that each seasonal influenza vaccination may bring in only a limited number of new T cells.

From cysteine to phenylalanine, the CDR3 is 16 amino acids long. Just CDR3 DNA is preserved here, 48 bases in frame from base 1. Trimming at the junction amounts to 3 bases on V and 0 bases on J, and the germline ends lie 8 bases apart. From the germline V gene, CDR1 is KGHDR and CDR2 is SFDVKD. This clonotype has only a few counts. This receptor's antigen is unknown. No qualities accompany the bases; no much larger clone lies one base away. The library came from RT-PCR. The listed sequencing device is Illumina HiSeq 2500. TCRdb trimmed public reads at Q25 via fastp, called clones via MiXCR and kept in-frame beta chains. Entries that share a CDR3 protein sequence are merged under the most common genes and DNA. The sample includes hundreds of thousands of distinct CDR3 sequences, with more than 15% observed a single time. Clones ranked in the top ten supply approximately 10% of the sample.

The sequenced sample was PBMCs from blood, obtained roughly 13 days after vaccination. The sequence is built from TRBV24-1 and TRBJ2-6; no confident D gene assignment can be made. This TCR was sampled from a man in his fifties or sixties who received an inactivated influenza vaccine. Donor details come from another sample of the same person, matched by shared clones. The DNA sequence follows: TGTGCCACCAGTGATACCAGCAACTCTGGGGCCAACGTCCTGACTTTC. Its product reads: CATSDTSNSGANVLTF.